This T cell receptor (beta chain) was profiled in a study of T cell clonotyping in hematopoietic cell transplantation. Study-level results: Broader posttransplant TCR repertoire diversity was predicted by graft donor and pretransplant recipient Inverse Simpson Index values. At the given depth, recipient repertoires were over 95% de novo clonotypes.

The time point: recipient sample about 28 days before transplant, after cytoreduction. V was shortened by 2 bases and J by 0 bases, with 11 bases between the two germline ends. The CDR3 is made up of 15 amino acids. Germline loops: CDR1 GTSNPN, CDR2 SVGIG (reference sequence). To note about this clone: As yet, its antigen is unknown.

Sequencing used immunoSEQ multiplex PCR; TCRdb keeps in-frame clones, though not all of them. Of 45,000 to 60,000 clones listed, approximately 84% are singletons. The rearrangement uses TRBV30 and TRBJ2-4; a weak D match, TRBD2 (5 bases). The material sequenced was peripheral blood mononuclear cells, taken before stem cell transplant. This TCR came from a man between 60 and 75 years old with biphenotypic leukemia. Some clones in this sample may be carry-over from other donors' samples. CDR3 nucleotide sequence: TGTGCCTGGAGTAGCGGAGAGCTAGCCAAAAACATTCAGTACTTC. Translated, it gives CAWSSGELAKNIQYF.